This T cell receptor beta chain was sequenced in a study of blood T cell repertoires in COVID-19 (dated by TCRdb to about 2020). For the wider study: Samples from collaborators originated in the United States, Italy and Spain and spanned both the acute and convalescent phases of COVID-19. The prospective study material was composed of cDNA or gDNA derived from T cells, B-cell-depleted T cells, or PBMCs. Subjects who had been exposed to COVID-19, were actively infected with it, or had recovered from it provided the deeply sampled blood TCRbeta repertoires that made up the dataset. The repertoires were released in a freely available public database meant as a resource for research on the immune response to SARS-CoV-2. The samples were drawn from two sources: the first 160 participants of the ongoing ImmuneRACE study, and 1,000 to 1,500 subjects contributed by 6 global collaborators. A de-identified subject ID, COVID-19 status, age in years and sex were almost always included in the sample metadata. Where available, HLA class I and class II types were taken from metadata supplied by the sample provider and were not determined by assay-based typing.

TCRbeta CDR3 regions were amplified from genomic DNA using the immunoSEQ Assay, a bias-controlled multiplex PCR. In the source study's methods: Within the assay, amplification of reference gene primers was used to estimate how many nucleated cells each sample contained. To quantify the absolute abundance of each unique TCRbeta CDR3 rearrangement, sequence reads were collapsed and filtered. For each sample, productive Simpson clonality was calculated by taking the square root of Simpson's diversity index across productive rearrangements. TCRdb limited this immuneACCESS table to in-frame rearrangements with V and J called. A share of clones is missing; checked studies link under half to unresolved V genes, and the rest is unexplained. The V and J calls and clone size were taken over from that table, and D and trimming were inferred from the DNA. This sample comprises about 200,000 clones, about 80% of them detected only once. The ten largest account for 6% to 8% of the sample.

Enrolling through a virtual design, the prospective study's participants ranged in age from roughly 18 to 89 years and lived across some 23 United States geographic areas. In the prospective study, participants were assigned to cohorts based on the clinical history participants reported in a screening survey and a study questionnaire. Recovered participants in ImmuneRACE Cohort 3 were defined as having two consecutive negative NP/OP PCR tests, clearance from a healthcare professional, or resolution of symptoms. In the prospective study, whole blood, serum and a nasopharyngeal or oropharyngeal swab were collected from each participant by mobile phlebotomists. Additional blood draws and questionnaires over a roughly two-month period could optionally be provided by prospective study participants. Prospective study blood samples were shipped either frozen or at room temperature before DNA extraction.

Beyond this particular receptor, the publication reports: How much clinical and demographic metadata was included differed by source and by participant, and the metadata was provided uncurated.

About this clone itself: Which antigen it targets is not known. No base-level quality is on record; no much larger clone is a single base apart.

Including the terminal cysteine and phenylalanine, the CDR3 comprises 13 residues. Only the CDR3 DNA is retained, 39 bases long and in frame from the first base. V is clipped by 3 bases and J by 10 bases, and the sequence between their germline boundaries is 13 bases long. CDR1 and CDR2 (LGHNA, YNFKEQ) derive from the germline V gene. The clonotype originates from a man aged 40-55 years who had recovered from COVID-19. Input material: PBMCs or T cells enriched from blood (not recorded which). This sequence uses TRBV4-2 and TRBJ1-3; the D gene assignment is ambiguous. In nucleotides, the sequence is TGTGCCAGCAGCCAGGAATCGGGTAGGACCATATATTTT. It translates to CASSQESGRTIYF.